A few counts support the clone carrying this T cell receptor (beta chain). The data originate from a study of blood T cells in healthy people across ages. For the second PCR, which ran for about 7 to 11 cycles, a sample-barcoded 5' primer and a J-beta primer mix were used. MiXCR was run by TCRdb on the 5' RACE reads, yielding one entry per CDR3 protein. The repertoire includes 800,000 or so distinct CDR3 sequences, roughly 25% of them detected once, and more than 3% sits in the top ten. These data also formed part of another study, on T cells of mothers and their children. In that study: Per 15 ul, 1.5 ug of RNA was used, with all extracted RNA going into cDNA synthesis. Evidence of persistent microchimeric T cell clones was absent.

The clonotype originates from a boy aged 5-17 years in good health. The sequencing sample was made of blood.

DNA of the CDR3: TGTGCCAGCAGTTACTCAGCGGGGTATGGTGAAAAACTGTTTTTT. It codes for CASSYSAGYGEKLFF. The chain carries TRBV6-5 and TRBJ1-4; D is unclear. The CDR3 totals 15 residues. V was cut by 0 bases and J by 7 bases, with 12 bases left in between. CDR1 is MNHEY, CDR2 SVGAGI, per germline.